The rows below give T cell receptor beta chains drawn from one sample of a study of blood T cell repertoires in COVID-19. Only in-frame clones appear in the TCRdb table, and some are missing; sequencing was by immunoSEQ multiplex PCR. The table records some 240,000 clones, around 84% of them present only once. Material: peripheral blood. The origin of the receptors is a woman aged 40 to 50 who had recovered from COVID-19. Both conserved end residues are part of each CDR3. The order of the fields is J gene, D gene, V gene, clone size, CDR3 protein, CDR3 DNA. A D gene is named only where the DNA matches it firmly. Only part of the rows carry a size: once, few, many, or a class if the clone is expanded.

TRBJ1-1	.	TRBV18	.	CASSPGEDTEAFF	TGTGCCAGCTCGCCGGGGGAGGACACTGAAGCTTTCTTT
TRBJ2-2	TRBD1	TRBV18	.	CASSPPRTGNTGELFF	TGTGCCAGCTCACCACCGCGGACAGGGAACACCGGGGAGCTGTTTTTT
TRBJ1-2	.	TRBV24-1	.	CATSDRTGSYGYTF	TGTGCCACCAGTGATCGAACAGGCTCCTATGGCTACACCTTC
TRBJ2-2	.	TRBV5-1	.	CASSTETGPGELFF	TGCGCCAGCAGCACGGAAACAGGGCCCGGGGAGCTGTTTTTT
TRBJ1-1	.	TRBV12-5	.	CASGLVWGGSNTEAFF	TGTGCTAGTGGTTTGGTATGGGGGGGATCGAACACTGAAGCTTTCTTT
TRBJ2-1	.	TRBV7-2	.	CASSLDAGAYNEQFF	TGTGCCAGCAGCTTAGATGCAGGGGCTTACAATGAGCAGTTCTTC
TRBJ2-3	TRBD2	TRBV3-1/TRBV3-2	.	CASSPRTSGGYTDTQYF	TGTGCCAGCAGCCCAAGGACTAGCGGGGGGTACACAGATACGCAGTATTTT
TRBJ1-2	.	TRBV6-2/TRBV6-3	.	CASSDTDNYGYTF	TGTGCCAGCAGTGATACAGATAACTATGGCTACACCTTC
TRBJ2-1	TRBD2	TRBV7-3	.	CASSVAGYAYNEQFF	TGTGCCAGCAGCGTAGCGGGTTATGCCTACAATGAGCAGTTCTTC
TRBJ2-2	.	TRBV19	.	CASSIQGTNTGELFF	TGTGCCAGTAGTATCCAGGGGACCAACACCGGGGAGCTGTTTTTT
TRBJ2-7	TRBD2	TRBV2	.	CASSETSGIYEQYF	TGTGCCAGCAGTGAAACTAGCGGGATCTACGAGCAGTACTTC
TRBJ2-5	.	TRBV20-1	.	CSASLGQGETQYF	TGCAGTGCTAGTTTGGGCCAGGGGGAGACCCAGTACTTC
TRBJ2-1	TRBD2	TRBV3-1/TRBV3-2	.	CASRRARTSRADEQFF	TGTGCCAGCAGAAGGGCCCGGACTAGTCGGGCCGATGAGCAGTTCTTC
TRBJ2-6	.	TRBV18	.	CASSPEGKPGANVLTF	TGTGCCAGCTCACCAGAGGGCAAGCCTGGGGCCAACGTCCTGACTTTC
TRBJ1-6	.	TRBV7-2	.	CASSAPDRDNSPLHF	TGTGCCAGCAGCGCACCGGACAGAGATAATTCACCCCTCCACTTT
TRBJ2-1	TRBD1	TRBV5-1	.	CASSVQGAGYNEQFF	TGCGCCAGCAGCGTACAGGGGGCCGGCTACAATGAGCAGTTCTTC
TRBJ1-2	.	TRBV28	.	CASSLQVEGGHYGYTF	TGTGCCAGCAGTTTGCAAGTAGAAGGGGGTCACTATGGCTACACCTTC
TRBJ2-7	.	TRBV2	.	CASTGGGGGQYF	TGTGCCAGCACGGGGGGCGGGGGCGGGCAGTACTTC
TRBJ2-2	TRBD2	TRBV6-5	.	CASSYGLAANTGELFF	TGTGCCAGCAGTTACGGACTAGCGGCGAACACCGGGGAGCTGTTTTTT
TRBJ1-2	.	TRBV4-3	.	CASSQDRAAGGYTF	TGCGCCAGCAGCCAAGACAGGGCAGCGGGCGGCTACACCTTC
TRBJ2-1	.	TRBV6-1	.	CASRPPGVGNNEQFF	TGTGCCAGCAGACCCCCGGGGGTGGGGAACAATGAGCAGTTCTTC
TRBJ1-4	TRBD1	TRBV10-3	.	CAISGTGEDEKLFF	TGTGCCATCTCCGGGACAGGGGAGGATGAAAAACTGTTTTTT
TRBJ2-7	.	TRBV6-1	.	CASSENVGIQGFYPYEQYF	TGTGCCAGCAGTGAAAACGTGGGCATACAGGGTTTTTACCCCTACGAGCAGTACTTC
TRBJ2-2	.	TRBV6-2/TRBV6-3	.	CASSPRLVTGELFF	TGTGCCAGCAGTCCGAGACTGGTCACCGGGGAGCTGTTTTTT
TRBJ2-3	TRBD2	TRBV13	.	CASSHGTSGKDTQYF	TGTGCCAGCAGCCATGGGACTAGCGGGAAAGATACGCAGTATTTT
TRBJ1-4	.	TRBV30	.	CAWSTGGGDEKLFF	TGTGCCTGGAGTACGGGGGGAGGAGACGAAAAACTGTTTTTT
TRBJ1-4	.	TRBV6-5	.	CASSGGEKLFF	TGTGCCAGCAGCGGGGGGGAAAAACTGTTTTTT
TRBJ1-2	TRBD1	TRBV6-5	.	CASTRSFRDSLGYTF	TGTGCCAGCACGCGTTCGTTCCGGGACAGCCTTGGCTACACCTTC
TRBJ2-7	TRBD1	TRBV29-1	.	CSVARGTGYNEQYF	TGCAGCGTTGCCCGAGGGACAGGGTACAACGAGCAGTACTTC
TRBJ2-5	TRBD1	TRBV7-9	.	CASSLGFRPQGAFDF	TGTGCCAGCAGCTTAGGGTTTCGGCCGCAGGGGGCCTTTGACTTC
TRBJ2-2	TRBD1	TRBV6-2/TRBV6-3	.	CASSAYPTGQGNTGELFF	TGTGCCAGCAGCGCTTACCCTACGGGACAGGGGAACACCGGGGAGCTGTTTTTT
TRBJ2-7	TRBD1	TRBV27	.	CASSLQGQGTDEQYF	TGTGCCAGCAGTCTCCAGGGACAGGGGACCGACGAGCAGTACTTC
TRBJ2-3	TRBD1	TRBV5-1	.	CASSLEGQGNTDTQYF	TGCGCCAGCAGCTTGGAGGGACAGGGAAACACAGATACGCAGTATTTT
TRBJ2-1	TRBD2	TRBV3-1/TRBV3-2	few	CASSQASGGHEQFF	TGTGCCAGCAGCCAAGCCAGCGGGGGACATGAGCAGTTCTTC
TRBJ1-1	.	TRBV27	.	CASSLLEDTEAFF	TGTGCCAGCAGTCTCCTCGAGGACACTGAAGCTTTCTTT
TRBJ1-1	.	TRBV7-8	.	CASSLGGGGVTEAFF	TGTGCCAGCAGCTTAGGTGGCGGGGGCGTCACTGAAGCTTTCTTT
TRBJ2-6	.	TRBV19	.	CASSMSSSLDSGANVLTF	TGTGCCAGTAGTATGAGTTCTAGCTTAGACTCTGGGGCCAACGTCCTGACTTTC
TRBJ1-3	TRBD1	TRBV7-9	.	CASSFGTGSGNTIYF	TGTGCCAGCAGCTTCGGGACAGGGTCTGGAAACACCATATATTTT
TRBJ1-6	TRBD1	TRBV12-5	.	CASGLVVTGGLTGNSPLHF	TGTGCTAGTGGTTTAGTCGTAACAGGGGGTCTTACTGGAAATTCACCCCTCCACTTT
TRBJ1-1	.	TRBV5-4	.	CASSYRSGPGTEAFF	TGTGCCAGCAGCTACAGGAGCGGGCCTGGCACTGAAGCTTTCTTT
TRBJ2-1	TRBD1	TRBV11-2	.	CASSLTGGGNEQFF	TGTGCCAGCAGCTTGACAGGGGGCGGCAATGAGCAGTTCTTC
TRBJ2-1	.	TRBV6-5	.	CASTPGLSYNEQFF	TGTGCCAGCACCCCGGGTCTCTCCTACAATGAGCAGTTCTTC
TRBJ1-1	TRBD1	TRBV7-3	.	CASSYRGEDTEAFF	TGTGCCAGCAGCTACAGGGGGGAGGACACTGAAGCTTTCTTT
TRBJ1-5	TRBD1	TRBV2	many	CASSKWTGQPQHF	TGTGCCAGCAGTAAATGGACAGGACAGCCCCAGCATTTT
TRBJ1-2	.	TRBV21-1	.	CASNKRQSTGKVYGYTF	TGTGCCAGCAACAAACGACAATCGACCGGAAAAGTCTATGGCTACACCTTC
TRBJ2-2	TRBD1	TRBV30	.	CAWSVLTGGIGELFF	TGTGCCTGGAGTGTACTGACAGGGGGCATCGGGGAGCTGTTTTTT
TRBJ1-4	TRBD1	TRBV7-8	few	CASSPKGTGLNEKLFF	TGTGCCAGCAGCCCTAAGGGGACAGGACTTAATGAAAAACTGTTTTTT
TRBJ2-4	TRBD1	TRBV29-1	.	CSASAGHGTGRDIQYF	TGCAGCGCCTCGGCCGGACACGGGACAGGGAGGGACATTCAGTACTTC
TRBJ2-5	.	TRBV14	.	CASSLDRTQETQYF	TGTGCCAGCAGCCTCGACAGAACCCAAGAGACCCAGTACTTC
TRBJ2-3	TRBD1	TRBV6-5	.	CATSGQGTDTQYF	TGTGCCACCAGCGGACAGGGAACAGATACGCAGTATTTT
TRBJ1-5	TRBD1	TRBV27	few	CASSSGQYSNQPQHF	TGTGCCAGCAGTTCGGGACAGTATAGCAATCAGCCCCAGCATTTT
TRBJ2-3	TRBD1	TRBV7-2	.	CASSLAPGQFYSTDTQYF	TGTGCCAGCAGCTTAGCGCCGGGACAGTTCTATAGCACAGATACGCAGTATTTT
TRBJ1-6	TRBD1	TRBV2	few	CASSAGQGASSPLHF	TGTGCCAGCAGTGCAGGACAGGGGGCGAGTTCACCCCTCCACTTT
TRBJ2-3	TRBD2	TRBV6-6	.	CASSQAGSTDTQYF	TGTGCCAGCAGTCAAGCGGGGAGCACAGATACGCAGTATTTT
TRBJ1-1	.	TRBV4-2	.	CASSQGADTEAFF	TGTGCCAGCAGCCAAGGGGCAGATACTGAAGCTTTCTTT
TRBJ1-2	.	TRBV30	.	CAWTGMSSGGYTF	TGTGCCTGGACGGGTATGTCGTCTGGTGGCTACACCTTC
TRBJ2-7	.	TRBV5-1	.	CASSHLPPSADTYEQYF	TGCGCCAGCAGCCACCTACCCCCGTCGGCAGACACCTACGAGCAGTACTTC
TRBJ2-7	TRBD2	TRBV20-1	.	CSASHGTSGEQYF	TGCAGTGCTAGTCATGGGACTAGCGGAGAGCAGTACTTC
TRBJ1-1	.	TRBV11-2	.	CASSPYRGDGGTEAFF	TGTGCCAGCAGCCCTTACCGCGGGGACGGAGGCACTGAAGCTTTCTTT